This T cell receptor beta chain was sequenced in a study of T cell responses to AZD1222 COVID-19 vaccine. Whole-study context: Researchers grouped second doses given at about 4 or about 12 weeks into one pool.

Overall study findings and caveats: Spike-specific TCR breadth and depth went up after people got two AZD1222 doses.

Sequencing was performed with immunoSEQ multiplex PCR; in TCRdb, only in-frame clones are kept and a portion is missing. The sample yields 130,000 or so clones, 92% seen once. About this clone itself: What it recognizes is unknown.

Trimming at V came to 8 bases and at J to 10 bases, leaving 13 bases not matched to a gene. The CDR3 is 13 amino acids. CDR1 LNHDA and CDR2 SQIVND come from the germline V gene (reference sequence). The J gene is TRBJ1-2, the V gene TRBV19, with 7 nucleotides matching TRBD1. This sequence originates from an adult in good health. The sample consisted of peripheral blood, taken on day 0 of AZD1222 vaccination. The CDR3 protein is CASGIRDRGTYTF. CDR3 sequence (DNA): TGTGCCAGTGGGATCCGGGACAGAGGGACCTACACCTTC. The full variable domain, its missing parts supplied by reference TRBV19 and TRBJ1-2, is DGGITQSPKYLFRKEGQNVTLSCEQNLNHDAMYWYRQDPGQGLRLIYYSQIVNDFQKGDIAEGYSVSREKKESFPLTVTSAQKNPTAFYLCASGIRDRGTYTFGSGTRLTVV.